Presented here are 5 T cell receptor beta chains from one specimen sequenced in a study of molecular identifiers for immune sequencing clone quantification. MiXCR, applied by TCRdb to the PCR reads, yields one record per CDR3 protein. The repertoire holds some 680,000 distinct CDR3 sequences, with less than 30% as singletons. The source material was naive CD8+ T cells from blood, with Jurkat cell RNA spiked in. Subset defined: FACS-sorted CD8+CD4-CCR7+CD45RA+ naive T cells. The receptors derive from a human donor in good health. Some libraries in this study had Jurkat cell RNA spiked in.

This clonotype was seen repeatedly, ten times or more. This sequence joins TRBV20-1 and TRBJ2-7; perhaps TRBD1 as D (5 bases). Trimming pared 0 bases from V and 3 bases from J, leaving 12 bases between. The CDR3 is 14 residues long. CDR1 is DFQATT and CDR2 is SNEGSKA in the germline V gene (reference sequence). CDR3 loop: CSARDRQRVYEQYF. The CDR3 DNA is TGCAGTGCTAGAGATAGACAGCGAGTCTACGAGCAGTACTTC.

This clonotype was seen a few times. V gene TRBV2 combines with J gene TRBJ2-7; D is perhaps TRBD2 (6 bases). The germline V gene encodes CDR1 SNHLY and CDR2 FYNNEI. CDR3 length: 15 amino acids. The germline V and J ends were trimmed by 6 bases and 0 bases, with 15 bases remaining between them. DNA of the CDR3: TGTGCCAGCAGCGGGTTGTGGGAGGACTCCTACGAGCAGTACTTC. Its translation: CASSGLWEDSYEQYF.

Points on this clonotype: Compared with germline, one end of the junction differs, possibly owing to a read error. J is TRBJ2-2 and V is TRBV9; 8 bases fit TRBD2. The CDR3 contains 17 residues. In germline, CDR1 is SGDLS, CDR2 YYNGEE. CDR3 sequence: CASSGGKAGELGGELLF. The CDR3 DNA follows: TGTGCCAGCAGCGGAGGGAAAGCGGGAGAGTTAGGCGGGGAGCTGCTTTTT.

This clonotype was counted many times. The rearrangement links TRBV2 to TRBJ2-3, with 8 positions matching TRBD1. Germline V gives CDR1 SNHLY, CDR2 FYNNEI. J was trimmed by 2 bases and V by 6 bases; bases with no gene match: 7. This CDR3 has 15 amino acids. This chain's CDR3 is CASRDGQGHTDTQYF. The DNA for the CDR3 is TGTGCCAGCAGGGATGGACAGGGACACACAGATACGCAGTATTTT.

Note on this clonotype: A junction boundary mismatches the germline segment, possibly from a read error. This CDR3 reads CASRPDSYKEQFF. CDR3 coding DNA: TGTGCCAGCAGGCCTGACAGCTACAAGGAGCAGTTCTTC. The V gene is TRBV6-1, the J gene TRBJ2-1; a weak D match, TRBD1 (5 bases). Germline loops: CDR1 MNHNS, CDR2 SASEGT. CDR3 size: 13 residues.